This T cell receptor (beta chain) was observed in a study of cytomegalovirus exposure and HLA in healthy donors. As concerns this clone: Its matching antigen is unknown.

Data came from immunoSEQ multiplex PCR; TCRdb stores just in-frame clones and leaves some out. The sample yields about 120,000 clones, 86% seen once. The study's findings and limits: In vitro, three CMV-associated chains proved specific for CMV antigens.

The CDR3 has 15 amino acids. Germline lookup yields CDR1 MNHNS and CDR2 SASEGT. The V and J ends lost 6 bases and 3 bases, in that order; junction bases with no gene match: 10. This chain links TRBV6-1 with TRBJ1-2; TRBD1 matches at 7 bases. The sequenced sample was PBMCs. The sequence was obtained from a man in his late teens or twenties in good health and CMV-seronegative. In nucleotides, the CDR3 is TGTGCCAGCAGCAGTGAGACAGGGACCCACTATGGCTACACCTTC. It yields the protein CASSSETGTHYGYTF.